This TCR beta chain was observed in a study of T-cell memory formation after mild COVID-19. General study points: The pre-infection memory compartment contained some responding clones, suggesting cross-reactive memory joined.

J lost 4 bases, V lost 4 bases, and 12 bases had no gene match. CDR3 length: 17 residues. Per germline, CDR1 SGHTA and CDR2 FQGNSA. A single record per CDR3 protein comes from TCRdb applying MiXCR to the 5' RACE reads. The table has around 430,000 distinct CDR3 sequences, 16% seen once. Note on this clonotype: No antigen is known for it.

This sequence originates from a man aged 18 to 30 who had mild COVID-19 (a few samples of this study predate the infection). Cell type and time point are not known. The chain couples TRBV7-2 to TRBJ2-7; 11 bases map to TRBD1. The sample taken for sequencing was PBMCs or a T cell subset sorted from them (not recorded which). The CDR3 region is CASSSSRGDRGIYEQYF. CDR3 nucleotide sequence: TGTGCCAGCAGCTCCAGTAGGGGGGACAGGGGGATTTACGAGCAGTACTTC.